These T cell receptor beta chains were read from a single sample in a study of blood T cell repertoires in COVID-19. The protocol was immunoSEQ multiplex PCR, while the TCRdb copy is restricted to in-frame clones and leaves out a portion. The data contain about 87,000 clones, around 86% of them singletons. The specimen was peripheral blood. Source of these receptors: a man in his forties with acute or convalescent COVID-19. CDR3s include the opening cysteine and the closing phenylalanine or tryptophan. Each record gives: J gene, D gene, V gene, CDR3 protein. D genes are given only for firm matches.

TRBJ1-1 NA TRBV9 CASSPRDTSNTEAFF
TRBJ2-1 NA TRBV30 CAWGRQGLDEQFF
TRBJ1-2 NA TRBV25-1 CASSTGSGGYTF
TRBJ1-2 NA TRBV30 CAWSVTGVGYTF
TRBJ2-5 NA TRBV7-2 CASSLSLETQYF
TRBJ2-1 TRBD2 TRBV3-1/TRBV3-2 CASRPQGLAKNNEQFF
TRBJ2-3 NA TRBV24-1 CATSDSGHATDTQYF
TRBJ2-3 TRBD1 TRBV27 CASSLTGGTDTQYF
TRBJ2-3 NA TRBV12-5 CASGLVTRDLQDTDTQYF
TRBJ1-2 NA TRBV19 CASSIRGNVYGYTF
TRBJ2-3 TRBD2 TRBV29-1 CSVVGSGKGGDTQYF
TRBJ1-6 NA TRBV7-9 CASSLAGGYNSPLHF
TRBJ2-5 NA TRBV19 CASSIVHREETQYF
TRBJ1-3 TRBD1 TRBV4-2 CASSQAGTGSSGNTIYF
TRBJ1-2 NA TRBV6-2/TRBV6-3 CASNPEPLYGYTF
TRBJ2-7 TRBD2 TRBV5-1 CASSLGSGEGPGEQYF
TRBJ1-1 TRBD1 TRBV30 CAWRLTGVNTEAFF
TRBJ1-2 NA TRBV5-5 CASSLARGAGYTF
TRBJ1-3 NA TRBV27 CASSFRGSGNTIYF
TRBJ1-1 NA TRBV6-6 CASSYSTGGRTEAFF
TRBJ2-3 TRBD2 TRBV9 CASSGSSGLEYDTQYF
TRBJ1-2 TRBD1 TRBV5-5 CASSLRDRSDGYTF
TRBJ1-5 NA TRBV6-2/TRBV6-3 CASSRTGVGQPQHF
TRBJ1-1 NA TRBV12-5 CASGPKPNTEAFF
TRBJ2-2 TRBD2 TRBV9 CASSETSGGPQQNTGELFF
TRBJ1-1 NA TRBV9 CASSVGFMNTEAFF
TRBJ1-2 NA TRBV6-4 CASSQGQPTGGYTF
TRBJ1-6 NA TRBV7-2 CASSTREPRNSPLHF
TRBJ1-1 NA TRBV10-3 CAISESTALNTEAFF
TRBJ1-5 NA TRBV18 CASSPPEGGNQPQHF
TRBJ2-7 NA TRBV6-5 CASSQLATGSEQYF
TRBJ2-3 TRBD1 TRBV5-8 CASSLDRGRDTQYF
TRBJ1-1 NA TRBV29-1 CSAGEAEAFF
TRBJ2-3 TRBD1 TRBV5-1 CASSLSGTGGTDTQYF
TRBJ1-1 NA TRBV12-5 CASGSSGYEAFF
TRBJ1-5 TRBD1 TRBV6-5 CASSAQGAYQPQHF
TRBJ1-6 TRBD1 TRBV2 CASSGRGNSPLHF
TRBJ1-2 NA TRBV24-1 CATSDVGDHYGYTF
TRBJ1-4 NA TRBV5-6 CASSPTGLNEKLFF
TRBJ2-5 NA TRBV6-2/TRBV6-3 CASSPPGAQYF
TRBJ1-1 NA TRBV27 CASSLRGLMNTEAFF
TRBJ2-7 TRBD1 TRBV30 CAWSARTGIEQYF
TRBJ2-3 NA TRBV14 CASSQGTVTDTQYF
TRBJ1-5 NA TRBV3-1/TRBV3-2 CASSQDPGFNQPQHF
TRBJ2-5 NA TRBV7-8 CASSPRTDQETQYF
TRBJ1-1 TRBD1 TRBV11-3 CASSFRTGGEAFF
TRBJ1-2 NA TRBV29-1 CSSSRGFGYGYTF
TRBJ1-3 TRBD1 TRBV5-6 CASSFPGGGNTIYF
TRBJ2-1 TRBD2 TRBV30 CAWSRTSGVVEQFF
TRBJ2-1 NA TRBV2 CASRDSGTSEQFF
TRBJ2-7 NA TRBV7-8 CASSLEEGREQYF
TRBJ2-3 NA TRBV14 CASSLTRDTQYF
TRBJ2-3 NA TRBV6-6 CASSTDGERDTQYF
TRBJ2-7 TRBD1 TRBV6-5 CASRVAGQGSYEQYF